The present T cell receptor beta chain was sequenced within a study of T cell responses to AZD1222 COVID-19 vaccine. TCRdb's table, derived via immunoSEQ multiplex PCR, lists solely in-frame clones and lacks some. The sample lists more than 85,000 clones, 84% occurring once. Only one count was recorded for this clone. The ends were cut back, 4 bases at V and 5 bases at J, with 6 bases in the middle. Germline CDR1 reads SNHLY; CDR2 reads FYNNEI. There are 12 residues in the CDR3. This specimen consisted of peripheral blood, obtained on day 0 of AZD1222 vaccination. This chain uses TRBV2 with TRBJ2-1, with unresolved D. The TCR comes from an adult in good health. The CDR3 region has the DNA TGTGCCAGCAGTGCGCTCAACAATGAGCAGTTCTTC. Translating it yields CASSALNNEQFF. Filled out from reference TRBV2 and TRBJ2-1, the complete variable domain reads EPEVTQTPSHQVTQMGQEVILRCVPISNHLYFYWYRQILGQKVEFLVSFYNNEISEKSEIFDDQFSVERPDGSNFTLKIRSTKLEDSAMYFCASSALNNEQFFGPGTRLTVL.